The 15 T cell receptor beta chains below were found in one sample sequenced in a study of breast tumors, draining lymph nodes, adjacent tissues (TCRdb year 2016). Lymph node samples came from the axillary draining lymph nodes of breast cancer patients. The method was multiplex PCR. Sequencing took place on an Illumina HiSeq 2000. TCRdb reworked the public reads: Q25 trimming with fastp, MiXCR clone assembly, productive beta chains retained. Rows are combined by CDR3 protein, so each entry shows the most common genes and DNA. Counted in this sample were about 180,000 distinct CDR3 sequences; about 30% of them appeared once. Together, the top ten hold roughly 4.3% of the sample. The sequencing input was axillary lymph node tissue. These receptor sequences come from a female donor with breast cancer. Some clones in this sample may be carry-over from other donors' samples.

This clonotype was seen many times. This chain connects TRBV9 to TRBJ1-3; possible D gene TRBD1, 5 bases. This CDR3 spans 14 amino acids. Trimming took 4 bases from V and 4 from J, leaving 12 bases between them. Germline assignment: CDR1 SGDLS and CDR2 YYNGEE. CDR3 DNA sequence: TGTGCCAGCAGCCTATACGGGGGAGGAAACACCATATATTTT. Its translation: CASSLYGGGNTIYF.

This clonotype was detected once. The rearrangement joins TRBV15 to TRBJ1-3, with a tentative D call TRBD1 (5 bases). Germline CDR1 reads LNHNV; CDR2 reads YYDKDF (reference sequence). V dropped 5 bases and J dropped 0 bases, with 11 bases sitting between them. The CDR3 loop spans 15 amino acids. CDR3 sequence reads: CATSFDSNSGNTIYF. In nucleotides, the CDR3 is TGTGCCACCAGCTTTGACAGCAACTCTGGAAACACCATATATTTT.

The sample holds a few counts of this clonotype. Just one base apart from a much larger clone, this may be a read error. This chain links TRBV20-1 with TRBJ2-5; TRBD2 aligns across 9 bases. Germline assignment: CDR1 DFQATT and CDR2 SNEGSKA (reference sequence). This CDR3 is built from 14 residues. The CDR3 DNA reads TGCAGTGCTAGGTCGACTAGCGGCCAAGCGACCCAGTACTTC. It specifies CSARSTSGQATQYF.

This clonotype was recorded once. The CDR3 DNA follows: TGTGCCAGCATGGAGGGACCAGGTAGCAATCAGCCCCAGCATTTT. It codes for CASMEGPGSNQPQHF. The V and J genes are TRBV2 and TRBJ1-5, with TRBD1 as a possible D gene (5 bases). Germline CDR1 reads SNHLY; CDR2 reads FYNNEI. CDR3 length equals 15 residues. V gave up 7 bases and J gave up 0 bases, with 13 bases separating them.

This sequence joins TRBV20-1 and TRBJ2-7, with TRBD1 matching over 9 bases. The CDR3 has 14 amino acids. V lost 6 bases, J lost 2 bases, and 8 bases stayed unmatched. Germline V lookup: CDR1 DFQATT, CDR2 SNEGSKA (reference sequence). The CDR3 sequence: CSARPGTGTYEQYF. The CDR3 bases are TGCAGTGCCAGGCCCGGGACAGGGACCTACGAGCAGTACTTC.

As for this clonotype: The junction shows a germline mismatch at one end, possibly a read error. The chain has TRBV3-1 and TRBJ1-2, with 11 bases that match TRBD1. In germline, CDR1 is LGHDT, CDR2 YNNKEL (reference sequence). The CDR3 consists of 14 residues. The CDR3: CACSQDGTGGGYTF. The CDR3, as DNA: TGTGCCTGCAGCCAAGACGGGACAGGGGGTGGCTACACCTTC.

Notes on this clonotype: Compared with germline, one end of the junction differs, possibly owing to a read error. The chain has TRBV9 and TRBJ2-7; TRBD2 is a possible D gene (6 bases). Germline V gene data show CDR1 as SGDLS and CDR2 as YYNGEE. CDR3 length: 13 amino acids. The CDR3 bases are TGTGCCAGCAGCGTAGCTGGGGGGTACGGGCAGTACTTC. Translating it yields CASSVAGGYGQYF.

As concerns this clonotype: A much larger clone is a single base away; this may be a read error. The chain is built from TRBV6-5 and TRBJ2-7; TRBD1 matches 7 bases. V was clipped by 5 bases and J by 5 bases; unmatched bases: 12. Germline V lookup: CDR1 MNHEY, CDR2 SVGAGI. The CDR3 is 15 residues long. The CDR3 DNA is TGTGCCAGCAGTCACTTGGTAGGGGGCATGAACGAGCAGTACTTC. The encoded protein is CASSHLVGGMNEQYF.

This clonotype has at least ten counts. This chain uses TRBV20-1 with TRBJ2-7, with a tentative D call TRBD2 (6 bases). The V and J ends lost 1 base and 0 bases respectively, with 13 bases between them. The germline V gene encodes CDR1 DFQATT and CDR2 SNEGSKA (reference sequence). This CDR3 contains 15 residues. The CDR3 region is CSARGGGDSSYEQYF. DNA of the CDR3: TGCAGTGCTAGAGGAGGAGGGGACTCCTCCTACGAGCAGTACTTC.

In nucleotides, the CDR3 is TGCAGTTCCGTGGTCGGAGAGACCCAGTACTTC. Protein: CSSVVGETQYF. J is TRBJ2-5 and V is TRBV20-1; D is ambiguous. Trimming pared 8 bases from V and 4 bases from J, leaving 11 bases between. The CDR3 contains 11 residues. Looked up from germline, CDR1 is DFQATT and CDR2 is SNEGSKA (reference sequence).

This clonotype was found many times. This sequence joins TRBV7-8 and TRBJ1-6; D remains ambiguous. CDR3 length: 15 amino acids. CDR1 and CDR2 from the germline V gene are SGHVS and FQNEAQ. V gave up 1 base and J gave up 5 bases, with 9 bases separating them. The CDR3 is CASSLDMRNNSPLHF. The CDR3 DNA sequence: TGTGCCAGCAGCTTAGATATGAGGAATAATTCACCCCTCCACTTT.

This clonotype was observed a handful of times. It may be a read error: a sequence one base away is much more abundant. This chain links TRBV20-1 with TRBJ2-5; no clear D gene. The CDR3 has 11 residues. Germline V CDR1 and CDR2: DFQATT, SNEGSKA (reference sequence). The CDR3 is CSWFLQETQSF. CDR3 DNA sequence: TGCAGCTGGTTTCTCCAAGAGACCCAGTCCTTC.

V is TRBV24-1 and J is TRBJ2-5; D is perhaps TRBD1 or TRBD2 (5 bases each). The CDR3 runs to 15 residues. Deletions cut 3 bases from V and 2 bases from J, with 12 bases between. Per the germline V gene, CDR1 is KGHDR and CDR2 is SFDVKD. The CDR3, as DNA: TGTGCCACCAGTGATCGGAGATGGGGGCAAGAGACCCAGTACTTC. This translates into CATSDRRWGQETQYF.

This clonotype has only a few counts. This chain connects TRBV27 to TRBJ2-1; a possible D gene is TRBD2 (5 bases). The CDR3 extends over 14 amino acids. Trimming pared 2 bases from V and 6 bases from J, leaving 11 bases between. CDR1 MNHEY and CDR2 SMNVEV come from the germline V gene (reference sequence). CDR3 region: CASSLVASPNEQFF. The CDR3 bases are TGTGCCAGCAGTTTAGTGGCTAGCCCCAATGAGCAGTTCTTC.

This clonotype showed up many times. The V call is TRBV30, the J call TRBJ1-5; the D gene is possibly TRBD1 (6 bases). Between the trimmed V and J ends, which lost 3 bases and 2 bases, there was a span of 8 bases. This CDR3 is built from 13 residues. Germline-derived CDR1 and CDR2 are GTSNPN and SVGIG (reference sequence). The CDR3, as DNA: TGTGCCTGGAGCTCAGGGGGCAATCAGCCCCAGCATTTT. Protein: CAWSSGGNQPQHF.